This T cell receptor (beta chain) was sequenced during a study of T cell responses to AZD1222 COVID-19 vaccine (dated by TCRdb to 2020 to 2023). Broadly, across the study: TCR sequencing covered roughly 230 trial participants: around 210 given two doses of AZD1222 and approximately 26 given two doses of MenACWY control vaccine. Trial participants were enrolled into age subgroups of 18-55, 56-69 and 70-plus years, which contained about 150, 28 and 57 TCR-sequenced participants, respectively.

Interpreted using the paper, the time point label stands for: about 28 days (+/-7) after the second vaccine dose. AZD1222 recipients whose second dose came at about 4 weeks and those whose second dose came at about 12 weeks were combined into one group, since spike-specific TCR depth and breadth did not differ between the two schedules. Vaccinee samples were obtained from the UK trials COV001 and COV002, which included a single-blind randomized controlled phase 2/3 trial of AZD1222 (ChAdOx1 nCoV-19) in healthy adults. For TCRbeta chain sequencing, PBMC samples were collected from trial participants at day 0 and at day 28 after the second dose. The research as a whole found: Only five to seven AZD1222 recipients were SARS-CoV-2 seropositive at baseline, limiting conclusions about previously exposed vaccinees. Reportedly, close to half of the unique spike-specific TCRs recognized epitopes lying outside the regions that are mutated in the B.1.351 and B.1.1.7 variants. A significant rise in spike-specific TCR breadth and depth was observed after two AZD1222 doses relative to day 0 and relative to MenACWY recipients. Because no day 14 peak-response samples were available, the repertoires could be characterized only after the peak T cell response. The 56-69-year group was small, and its depth increase did not reach significance, likely because of low power. Participants were mostly white British and included more females than males, and it was suggested by the authors that clonal diversity may have been underestimated. The vaccine-associated CD4 TCRs covered the entire spike protein, and the dominant responses fell in regions 160-218 and 743-854.

The CDR3 regions of human TCRbeta chains were analyzed by immunosequencing. The authors processed their data as follows. Repertoire TCRs were checked for matches against a reference library of SARS-CoV-2-specific TCRs that had been generated using the MIRA antigen-specificity platform. Breadth was defined as the fraction of unique TCRs that were SARS-CoV-2-associated, and depth was defined as the fraction of total T cells that were SARS-CoV-2-associated. Using the MIRA data, each spike-specific TCR was assigned both to the spike region to which the TCR was reactive and to a CD4 or CD8 class. Log10-transformed breadth and depth values were compared by one-way ANOVA with Sidak's multiple comparisons tests. The table comes from immuneACCESS by way of TCRdb, which keeps in-frame sequences with V and J called. Part of the clones is missing from these tables; in studies checked, under half for an unresolved V gene and the rest for unknown reasons. V, J and clone size reflect that table, while D and trimming were determined from the DNA. Present in this sample are tens of thousands of clones, around 82% of which were seen just once. The ten largest account for roughly 25% of the sample.

About this clone: Its antigen has not been determined. No base quality information exists; no much larger clone differs at one position.

Reading from cysteine to phenylalanine, the CDR3 counts 13 amino acids. Only the CDR3 DNA is retained, 39 bases long and in frame from the first base. V drops 3 bases and J drops 4 bases, leaving 7 bases in between. Looking up the germline V gene yields CDR1 SNHLY and CDR2 FYNNEI. Sequences were derived from peripheral blood, sampled 28 days after the second AZD1222 dose. This sequence uses TRBV2 and TRBJ1-3, with an unclear D gene assignment. The TCR was taken from an adult who received the AZD1222 COVID-19 vaccine. The nucleotide sequence reads as follows: TGTGCCAGCAGTGAGGCGGGAGGAAACACCATATATTTT. Translation gives CASSEAGGNTIYF. The CDR3, completed at both ends by the reference TRBV2 and TRBJ1-3 genes, gives the full variable domain EPEVTQTPSHQVTQMGQEVILRCVPISNHLYFYWYRQILGQKVEFLVSFYNNEISEKSEIFDDQFSVERPDGSNFTLKIRSTKLEDSAMYFCASSEAGGNTIYFGEGSWLTVV.